This T cell receptor beta chain was captured by sequencing in a study of cytomegalovirus exposure and HLA in healthy donors. General study points: The later analysis indicated that the majority of CMV-associated TCR beta chains appeared HLA-restricted.

With respect to this clone: Its target is unknown.

With 60 Vbeta and 13 Jbeta primers, the PCR was carried out. Clones were sequenced by immunoSEQ multiplex PCR, and TCRdb holds only the in-frame ones, with some missing. The sample yields 150,000 to 200,000 clones, 75% to 80% seen once. The TCR sequence derives from a man aged 35 to 55 in good health and CMV-seropositive. Sequencing input: PBMCs.

CDR3 sequence reads: CAIRSSGTDEQFF. DNA for the CDR3: TGTGCCATCAGATCTAGCGGGACCGATGAGCAGTTCTTC. The chain is built from TRBV10-3 and TRBJ2-1; 9 nucleotides align to TRBD2. The CDR3 extends over 13 amino acids. Germline assignment: CDR1 ENHRY and CDR2 SYGVKD. The J segment lost 8 bases and the V segment lost 6 bases, leaving 5 bases of the junction unmatched.